Here is one TCR beta chain with its context. Using immunoSEQ multiplex PCR, the repertoire was profiled, and TCRdb retains in-frame clones only, with some absent. This sample has fewer than 300,000 clones, with more than 70% found just once. This CDR3 region has 15 residues. Germline CDR1 reads SGHTA; CDR2 reads FQGNSA. Trimming cost V 8 bases and J 1 base; bases outside gene matches: 11. Treatment defined: 15 to 20 received Ad26.COV2.S at low or high dose, single or two shots; 5 received placebo; per-sample allocation not given. It was on day 63 after the first vaccine or placebo injection that samples were taken. A Boston adult aged 18-55 years was the donor. This record belongs to a study of Ad26.COV2.S vaccination and SARS-CoV-2 variants.

The rearrangement joins TRBV7-2 to TRBJ2-7; TRBD2 matches 7 bases. The sample in question was peripheral blood, obtained in a trial of Ad26.COV2.S vaccine versus placebo. This receptor was identified in a person aged 18-60 years who received the Ad26.COV2.S COVID-19 vaccine or a placebo. The CDR3 reads CASQLRSGASYEQYF. CDR3 nucleotide sequence: TGTGCCAGCCAATTGAGGAGCGGGGCTTCCTACGAGCAGTACTTC. The entire variable domain, with the rest obtained from reference TRBV7-2 and TRBJ2-7, is as follows: GAGVSQSPSNKVTEKGKDVELRCDPISGHTALYWYRQSLGQGLEFLIYFQGNSAPDKSGLPSDRFSAERTGGSVSTLTIQRTQQEDSAVYLCASQLRSGASYEQYFGPGTRLTVT.